Listed below are T cell receptor beta chains from one sample, sequenced in a study of blood T cell repertoires in COVID-19. Here immunoSEQ multiplex PCR was the method, and the copy in TCRdb shows in-frame clones only, minus some. Among about 210,000 clones listed, around nine tenths were seen once. Sequencing used peripheral blood. These receptor sequences come from a woman in her 40s with acute or convalescent COVID-19. Each CDR3 is given with its conserved first and last residue. The D gene is left open where the match is weak. Expanded clones are given a class, and other clones once, few, many or no size at all.

J gene: TRBJ2-3; clone size: -; D gene: -; CDR3 length: 15; V gene: TRBV14; CDR3 DNA: TGTGCCAGCAGCCAACGACAGGACGGGACAGATACGCAGTATTTT; CDR3 protein: CASSQRQDGTDTQYF
J gene: TRBJ2-1; clone size: -; D gene: TRBD2; CDR3 length: 15; V gene: TRBV19; CDR3 DNA: TGTGCCAGTAGTAAAGCGGGGGGGACCTACAATGAGCAGTTCTTC; CDR3 protein: CASSKAGGTYNEQFF
J gene: TRBJ1-4; clone size: -; D gene: -; CDR3 length: 15; V gene: TRBV27; CDR3 DNA: TGTGCCAGCAGGTTACATGGACAGTTTAATGAAAAACTGTTTTTT; CDR3 protein: CASRLHGQFNEKLFF
J gene: TRBJ2-3; clone size: once; D gene: -; CDR3 length: 16; V gene: TRBV6-5; CDR3 DNA: TGTGCCAGCAGTTACTTGCGGGGATATAGCACAGATACGCAGTATTTT; CDR3 protein: CASSYLRGYSTDTQYF
J gene: TRBJ1-1; clone size: -; D gene: -; CDR3 length: 13; V gene: TRBV5-4; CDR3 DNA: TGTGCCAGCAGCTTGCAGGGAGGAACTGAAGCTTTCTTT; CDR3 protein: CASSLQGGTEAFF
J gene: TRBJ2-1; clone size: -; D gene: TRBD1; CDR3 length: 15; V gene: TRBV19; CDR3 DNA: TGTGCCAGTAGTATAACCTCCGGGACAGGGAATGAGCAGTTCTTC; CDR3 protein: CASSITSGTGNEQFF
J gene: TRBJ1-2; clone size: -; D gene: -; CDR3 length: 13; V gene: TRBV5-5; CDR3 DNA: TGTGCCAGCAGCTTGGTGGGGGCTGGTGGCTACACCTTC; CDR3 protein: CASSLVGAGGYTF
J gene: TRBJ1-1; clone size: -; D gene: -; CDR3 length: 16; V gene: TRBV4-2; CDR3 DNA: TGTGCCAGCAGCCCTACCCGAGGCCGGATTACCACTGAAGCTTTCTTT; CDR3 protein: CASSPTRGRITTEAFF
J gene: TRBJ2-2; clone size: -; D gene: TRBD2; CDR3 length: 18; V gene: TRBV7-9; CDR3 DNA: TGTGCCAGCAGCCCAGGGACTAGCGGGGGGGAGAACACCGGGGAGCTGTTTTTT; CDR3 protein: CASSPGTSGGENTGELFF
J gene: TRBJ1-2; clone size: -; D gene: -; CDR3 length: 12; V gene: TRBV29-1; CDR3 DNA: TGCAGCGTTGATAGGGGGATCTATGGCTACACCTTC; CDR3 protein: CSVDRGIYGYTF
J gene: TRBJ1-6; clone size: -; D gene: -; CDR3 length: 18; V gene: TRBV6-1; CDR3 DNA: TGTGCCAGCAGTGAATTGAAGGGGTCAGTCTCCTATAATTCACCCCTCCACTTT; CDR3 protein: CASSELKGSVSYNSPLHF
J gene: TRBJ1-2; clone size: -; D gene: TRBD1; CDR3 length: 16; V gene: TRBV7-9; CDR3 DNA: TGTGCCAGCGGGTCTCCTTTCCGACAGGGGGTGGATGGCTACACCTTC; CDR3 protein: CASGSPFRQGVDGYTF
J gene: TRBJ1-2; clone size: -; D gene: -; CDR3 length: 14; V gene: TRBV3-1/TRBV3-2; CDR3 DNA: TGTGCCAGCAGCCAAAAGGGGTACATGAGCGGGCTCACCTTC; CDR3 protein: CASSQKGYMSGLTF
J gene: TRBJ1-1; clone size: -; D gene: TRBD1; CDR3 length: 15; V gene: TRBV5-4; CDR3 DNA: TGTGCCAGCAGTCGGGACAGGGGGTTGGACACTGAAGCTTTCTTT; CDR3 protein: CASSRDRGLDTEAFF
J gene: TRBJ2-5; clone size: -; D gene: -; CDR3 length: 14; V gene: TRBV6-5; CDR3 DNA: TGTGCCAGCAGAGGGGGTTACGGGCAAGAGACCCAGTACTTC; CDR3 protein: CASRGGYGQETQYF
J gene: TRBJ2-1; clone size: -; D gene: TRBD2; CDR3 length: 17; V gene: TRBV4-2; CDR3 DNA: TGTGCCAGCAGCCCCTGGACTAGCGGGGGGGCGGGGAATGAGCAGTTCTTC; CDR3 protein: CASSPWTSGGAGNEQFF
J gene: TRBJ2-3; clone size: -; D gene: TRBD2; CDR3 length: 14; V gene: TRBV27; CDR3 DNA: TGTGCCAGCAGTTTCGCGGGGGGCACAGATACGCAGTATTTT; CDR3 protein: CASSFAGGTDTQYF
J gene: TRBJ1-6; clone size: -; D gene: TRBD1; CDR3 length: 15; V gene: TRBV11-1; CDR3 DNA: TGTGCCAGCAGCTTAAACAGGGGTGTTAATTCACCCCTCCACTTT; CDR3 protein: CASSLNRGVNSPLHF
J gene: TRBJ1-1; clone size: -; D gene: -; CDR3 length: 13; V gene: TRBV14; CDR3 DNA: TGTGCCAGCAGCCAAGTTTCTCAGACTGAAGCTTTCTTT; CDR3 protein: CASSQVSQTEAFF
J gene: TRBJ1-2; clone size: -; D gene: -; CDR3 length: 20; V gene: TRBV6-4; CDR3 DNA: TGTGCCAGCAGTGACTCATTATCCACAGGCCCAACAAAAACTTACTATGGCTACACCTTC; CDR3 protein: CASSDSLSTGPTKTYYGYTF
J gene: TRBJ2-1; clone size: -; D gene: TRBD2; CDR3 length: 14; V gene: TRBV2; CDR3 DNA: TGTGCCAGCAACAGCGGGGGAGTCTACAATGAGCAGTTCTTC; CDR3 protein: CASNSGGVYNEQFF
J gene: TRBJ1-2; clone size: -; D gene: TRBD1; CDR3 length: 15; V gene: TRBV6-5; CDR3 DNA: TGTGCCAGCAGTCGCTGGGGACAGGGGAACTATGGCTACACCTTC; CDR3 protein: CASSRWGQGNYGYTF
J gene: TRBJ1-2; clone size: -; D gene: TRBD1; CDR3 length: 16; V gene: TRBV4-2; CDR3 DNA: TGTGCCAGCAGCCAATTGGGGACAGAAGGTAACTATGGCTACACCTTC; CDR3 protein: CASSQLGTEGNYGYTF
J gene: TRBJ1-2; clone size: -; D gene: TRBD1; CDR3 length: 15; V gene: TRBV15; CDR3 DNA: TGTGCCACCAACAAACCGGGACAGGGTAACTATGGCTACACCTTC; CDR3 protein: CATNKPGQGNYGYTF
J gene: TRBJ2-3; clone size: -; D gene: -; CDR3 length: 16; V gene: TRBV24-1; CDR3 DNA: TGTGCCACCACCCACTCCGAGGAGGGGAGCACAGATACGCAGTATTTT; CDR3 protein: CATTHSEEGSTDTQYF
J gene: TRBJ1-3; clone size: -; D gene: TRBD1; CDR3 length: 15; V gene: TRBV19; CDR3 DNA: TGTGCCAGTAGTACTACAGGGGGCTCTGGAAACACCATATATTTT; CDR3 protein: CASSTTGGSGNTIYF
J gene: TRBJ1-3; clone size: -; D gene: -; CDR3 length: 14; V gene: TRBV5-1; CDR3 DNA: TGCGCCAGCAGCCCCCGGGGGGGGGCAAACACCATATATTTT; CDR3 protein: CASSPRGGANTIYF
J gene: TRBJ1-2; clone size: -; D gene: -; CDR3 length: 15; V gene: TRBV28; CDR3 DNA: TGTGCCAGCAGTTTATGGGTCATAGAAGTCTATGGCTACACCTTC; CDR3 protein: CASSLWVIEVYGYTF
J gene: TRBJ2-1; clone size: -; D gene: TRBD2; CDR3 length: 16; V gene: TRBV2; CDR3 DNA: TGTGCCAGCAGTGCCCCGGGACTAGCGGACTACAATGAGCAGTTCTTC; CDR3 protein: CASSAPGLADYNEQFF
J gene: TRBJ1-6; clone size: -; D gene: -; CDR3 length: 16; V gene: TRBV14; CDR3 DNA: TGTGCCAGCAGCCACAGACAGAGCTCCTATAATTCACCCCTCCACTTT; CDR3 protein: CASSHRQSSYNSPLHF
J gene: TRBJ1-1; clone size: -; D gene: -; CDR3 length: 14; V gene: TRBV30; CDR3 DNA: TGTGCCTGGACGAAGGGAGGGTTACTCACTGAAGCTTTCTTT; CDR3 protein: CAWTKGGLLTEAFF
J gene: TRBJ1-2; clone size: -; D gene: TRBD1; CDR3 length: 13; V gene: TRBV30; CDR3 DNA: TGTGCCTGGAACCCACAGGGGGCCGGTGGCTACACCTTC; CDR3 protein: CAWNPQGAGGYTF
J gene: TRBJ2-3; clone size: -; D gene: -; CDR3 length: 14; V gene: TRBV6-5; CDR3 DNA: TGTGCCAGCAGGCTCCAGGGGTGGGCAGATACGCAGTATTTT; CDR3 protein: CASRLQGWADTQYF
J gene: TRBJ1-1; clone size: once; D gene: -; CDR3 length: 14; V gene: TRBV2; CDR3 DNA: TGTGCCAGCAGGATAACAGGGTTGAACACTGAAGCTTTCTTT; CDR3 protein: CASRITGLNTEAFF
J gene: TRBJ2-2; clone size: -; D gene: TRBD1; CDR3 length: 17; V gene: TRBV24-1; CDR3 DNA: TGTGCCACCAGCCCCCGACAGGGCGTTGGTAAGCCCGGGGAGCTGTTTTTT; CDR3 protein: CATSPRQGVGKPGELFF
J gene: TRBJ1-1; clone size: -; D gene: -; CDR3 length: 15; V gene: TRBV2; CDR3 DNA: TGTGCCAGCAGTCAGAGAAGACAGATGAACACTGAAGCTTTCTTT; CDR3 protein: CASSQRRQMNTEAFF
J gene: TRBJ1-2; clone size: -; D gene: -; CDR3 length: 11; V gene: TRBV10-2; CDR3 DNA: TGCGCCAGCAGGGGTGGAGGCGGCTACACCTTC; CDR3 protein: CASRGGGGYTF
J gene: TRBJ1-3; clone size: -; D gene: -; CDR3 length: 16; V gene: TRBV28; CDR3 DNA: TGTGCCAGCAGTTTATCCCCGGGGTTCTCTGGAAACACCATATATTTT; CDR3 protein: CASSLSPGFSGNTIYF
J gene: TRBJ1-1; clone size: few; D gene: -; CDR3 length: 13; V gene: TRBV15; CDR3 DNA: TGTGCCACCAGCAGAGACTTGAACACTGAAGCTTTCTTT; CDR3 protein: CATSRDLNTEAFF
J gene: TRBJ1-2; clone size: -; D gene: -; CDR3 length: 16; V gene: TRBV19; CDR3 DNA: TGTGCCAGTAGTAGAGAAACGACAGGTACCACCTATGGCTACACCTTC; CDR3 protein: CASSRETTGTTYGYTF
J gene: TRBJ1-3; clone size: -; D gene: TRBD1; CDR3 length: 15; V gene: TRBV4-1; CDR3 DNA: TGCGCCAGCAGCCAAGATTGGACAGGTGGAAACACCATATATTTT; CDR3 protein: CASSQDWTGGNTIYF
J gene: TRBJ1-5; clone size: -; D gene: TRBD1; CDR3 length: 17; V gene: TRBV3-1/TRBV3-2; CDR3 DNA: TGTGCCAGCAGCCGGGCGACAGGGGGCAAGGGCAATCAGCCCCAGCATTTT; CDR3 protein: CASSRATGGKGNQPQHF
J gene: TRBJ1-4; clone size: -; D gene: TRBD1; CDR3 length: 14; V gene: TRBV2; CDR3 DNA: TGTGCCAGCAGAGGGACAGTAACTAATGAAAAACTGTTTTTT; CDR3 protein: CASRGTVTNEKLFF
J gene: TRBJ1-2; clone size: -; D gene: -; CDR3 length: 11; V gene: TRBV29-1; CDR3 DNA: TGCAGCGCCGACGAGGACTATGGCTACACCTTC; CDR3 protein: CSADEDYGYTF
J gene: TRBJ1-3; clone size: -; D gene: TRBD1; CDR3 length: 15; V gene: TRBV4-2; CDR3 DNA: TGTGCCAGCAGCCATGGGACAGGGGGGGGAAACACCATATATTTT; CDR3 protein: CASSHGTGGGNTIYF
J gene: TRBJ1-4; clone size: -; D gene: TRBD1; CDR3 length: 16; V gene: TRBV25-1; CDR3 DNA: TGTGCCAGCAGTGAAGAGGGACAGCCCGCGGGTGAAAAACTGTTTTTT; CDR3 protein: CASSEEGQPAGEKLFF
J gene: TRBJ1-5; clone size: once; D gene: -; CDR3 length: 16; V gene: TRBV28; CDR3 DNA: TGTGCCAGCAGGCCCGTCGGGGAGGGTAGCAATCAGCCCCAGCATTTT; CDR3 protein: CASRPVGEGSNQPQHF
J gene: TRBJ1-2; clone size: -; D gene: TRBD1; CDR3 length: 16; V gene: TRBV18; CDR3 DNA: TGTGCCAGCTCACAGGGAGACAGGGAACGGGTCTATGGCTACACCTTC; CDR3 protein: CASSQGDRERVYGYTF
J gene: TRBJ1-1; clone size: -; D gene: -; CDR3 length: 14; V gene: TRBV10-1; CDR3 DNA: TGCGCCAGCCAGTGGAGTCGGAGGAACACTGAAGCTTTCTTT; CDR3 protein: CASQWSRRNTEAFF
J gene: TRBJ2-6; clone size: -; D gene: TRBD2; CDR3 length: 18; V gene: TRBV10-1; CDR3 DNA: TGCGCCAGCAGTGGCCAGCGGGGGGCCAGCTCTGGGGCCAACGTCCTGACTTTC; CDR3 protein: CASSGQRGASSGANVLTF
J gene: TRBJ2-2; clone size: -; D gene: TRBD1; CDR3 length: 16; V gene: TRBV5-1; CDR3 DNA: TGCGCCAGCAGCTACACGACAGGGGGCTCCACCGGGGAGCTGTTTTTT; CDR3 protein: CASSYTTGGSTGELFF
J gene: TRBJ1-2; clone size: -; D gene: -; CDR3 length: 13; V gene: TRBV6-5; CDR3 DNA: TGTGCCAGCAGTTTTGCGGGCGGGGGAGGCTACACCTTC; CDR3 protein: CASSFAGGGGYTF
J gene: TRBJ1-4; clone size: -; D gene: TRBD1; CDR3 length: 14; V gene: TRBV2; CDR3 DNA: TGTGCCAGCAGTCCGGACAGGGCAAATGAAAAACTGTTTTTT; CDR3 protein: CASSPDRANEKLFF
J gene: TRBJ1-1; clone size: -; D gene: -; CDR3 length: 15; V gene: TRBV4-1; CDR3 DNA: TGCGCCAGCAGCCAAGATTTTGGTTGGAGTGCTGAAGCTTTCTTT; CDR3 protein: CASSQDFGWSAEAFF
J gene: TRBJ2-1; clone size: -; D gene: TRBD2; CDR3 length: 14; V gene: TRBV13; CDR3 DNA: TGTGCCAGCAGCAGCACAGCGGGGGACAATGAGCAGTTCTTC; CDR3 protein: CASSSTAGDNEQFF
J gene: TRBJ1-4; clone size: once; D gene: -; CDR3 length: 13; V gene: TRBV29-1; CDR3 DNA: TGCAGCGCAGGGGACACAACTAATGAAAAACTGTTTTTT; CDR3 protein: CSAGDTTNEKLFF
J gene: TRBJ1-1; clone size: -; D gene: -; CDR3 length: 13; V gene: TRBV25-1; CDR3 DNA: TGTGCCAGCATAGAGATAATGAACACTGAAGCTTTCTTT; CDR3 protein: CASIEIMNTEAFF
J gene: TRBJ1-3; clone size: -; D gene: -; CDR3 length: 11; V gene: TRBV12-3/TRBV12-4; CDR3 DNA: TGTGCCAGCAGTTCCGGGGACACCATATATTTT; CDR3 protein: CASSSGDTIYF